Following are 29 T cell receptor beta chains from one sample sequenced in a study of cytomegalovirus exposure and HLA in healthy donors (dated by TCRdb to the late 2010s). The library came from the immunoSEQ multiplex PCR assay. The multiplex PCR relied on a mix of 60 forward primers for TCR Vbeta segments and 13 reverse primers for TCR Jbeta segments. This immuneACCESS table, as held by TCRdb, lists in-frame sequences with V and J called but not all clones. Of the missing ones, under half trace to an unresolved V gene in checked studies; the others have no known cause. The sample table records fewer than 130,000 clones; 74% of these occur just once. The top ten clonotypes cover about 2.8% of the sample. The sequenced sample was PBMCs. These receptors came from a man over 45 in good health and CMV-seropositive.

The CDR3 region has the DNA TGTGCCACCACCAAGTCGTTCGGCAGGCGGGGAGATACGCAGTATTTT. This gives the protein CATTKSFGRRGDTQYF. This sequence joins TRBV15 and TRBJ2-3; D perhaps matches TRBD2 (6 bases). The CDR3 is made up of 16 amino acids. The germline V gene encodes CDR1 LNHNV and CDR2 YYDKDF (reference sequence). V was cut by 7 bases and J by 5 bases, with 22 bases left in between.

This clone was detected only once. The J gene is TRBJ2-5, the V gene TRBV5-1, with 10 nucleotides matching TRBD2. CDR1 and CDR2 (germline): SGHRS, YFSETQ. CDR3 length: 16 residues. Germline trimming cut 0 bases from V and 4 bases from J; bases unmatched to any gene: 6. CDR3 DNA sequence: TGCGCCAGCAGCTTGGGCCTAGCGGGAGAAGGAGAGACCCAGTACTTC. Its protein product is CASSLGLAGEGETQYF.

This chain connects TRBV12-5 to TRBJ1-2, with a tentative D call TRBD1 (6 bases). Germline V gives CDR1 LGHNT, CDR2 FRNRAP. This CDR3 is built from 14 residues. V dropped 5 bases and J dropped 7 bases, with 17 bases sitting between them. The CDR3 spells CASGPGTPSSGYTF. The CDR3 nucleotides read TGTGCTAGTGGTCCCGGGACACCCTCAAGTGGCTACACCTTC.

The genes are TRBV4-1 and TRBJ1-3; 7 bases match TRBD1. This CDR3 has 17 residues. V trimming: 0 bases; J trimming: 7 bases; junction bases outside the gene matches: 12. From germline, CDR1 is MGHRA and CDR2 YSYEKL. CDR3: CASSQDEGRGISNTIYF. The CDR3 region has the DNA TGCGCCAGCAGCCAAGATGAGGGCAGGGGGATTAGTAACACCATATATTTT.

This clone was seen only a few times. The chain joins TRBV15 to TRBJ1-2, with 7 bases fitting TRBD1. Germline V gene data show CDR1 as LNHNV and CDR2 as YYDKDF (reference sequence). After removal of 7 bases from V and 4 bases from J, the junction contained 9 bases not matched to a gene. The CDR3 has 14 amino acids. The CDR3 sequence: CATTYRDSIYGYTF. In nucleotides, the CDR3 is TGTGCCACCACTTACCGGGACAGTATCTATGGCTACACCTTC.

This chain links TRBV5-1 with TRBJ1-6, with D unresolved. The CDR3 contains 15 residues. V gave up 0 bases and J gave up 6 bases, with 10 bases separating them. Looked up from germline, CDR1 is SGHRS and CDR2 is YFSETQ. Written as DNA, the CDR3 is TGCGCCAGCAGCTTGGCGTACTCGGGTAATTCACCCCTCCACTTT. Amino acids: CASSLAYSGNSPLHF.

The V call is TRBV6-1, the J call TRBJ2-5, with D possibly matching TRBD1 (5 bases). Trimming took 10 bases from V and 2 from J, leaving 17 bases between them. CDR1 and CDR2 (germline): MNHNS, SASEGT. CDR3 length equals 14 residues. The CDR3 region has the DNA TGTGCCATCCTAAACAGGCCCCATCAAGAGACCCAGTACTTC. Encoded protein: CAILNRPHQETQYF.

The CDR3 DNA follows: TGTGCCAGCAGTGATCAGAGGAATGGCTACACCTTC. Translating gives CASSDQRNGYTF. This chain connects TRBV7-8 to TRBJ1-2, with D hard to call. Trimming removed 6 bases from V and 6 bases from J, with 11 bases in between. The CDR3 loop spans 12 amino acids. Germline V gene sequence: CDR1 SGHVS, CDR2 FQNEAQ.

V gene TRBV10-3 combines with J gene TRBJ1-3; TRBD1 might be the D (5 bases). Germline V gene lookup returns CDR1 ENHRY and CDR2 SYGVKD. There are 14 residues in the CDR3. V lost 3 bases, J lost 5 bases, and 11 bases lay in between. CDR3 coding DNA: TGTGCCATCAGTGATGGCAGGGAAAGAAACACCATATATTTT. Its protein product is CAISDGRERNTIYF.

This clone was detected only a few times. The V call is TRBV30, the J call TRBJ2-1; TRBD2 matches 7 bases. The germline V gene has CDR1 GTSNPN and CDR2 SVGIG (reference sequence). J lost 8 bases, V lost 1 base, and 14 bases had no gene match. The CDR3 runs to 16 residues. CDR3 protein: CAWSAQQGEGRDEQFF. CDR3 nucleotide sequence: TGTGCCTGGAGTGCGCAGCAAGGGGAGGGAAGAGATGAGCAGTTCTTC. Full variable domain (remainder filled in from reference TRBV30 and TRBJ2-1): SQTIHQWPATLVQPVGSPLSLECTVEGTSNPNLYWYRQAAGRGLQLLFYSVGIGQISSEVPQNLSASRPQDRQFILSSKKLLLSDSGFYLCAWSAQQGEGRDEQFFGPGTRLTVL.

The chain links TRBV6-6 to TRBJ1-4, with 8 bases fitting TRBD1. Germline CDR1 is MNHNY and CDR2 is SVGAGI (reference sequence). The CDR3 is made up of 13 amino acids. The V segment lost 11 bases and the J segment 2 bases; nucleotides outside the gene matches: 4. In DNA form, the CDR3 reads TGTGCCGGAAGGACAGGGACTAATGAAAAACTGTTTTTT. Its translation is CAGRTGTNEKLFF.

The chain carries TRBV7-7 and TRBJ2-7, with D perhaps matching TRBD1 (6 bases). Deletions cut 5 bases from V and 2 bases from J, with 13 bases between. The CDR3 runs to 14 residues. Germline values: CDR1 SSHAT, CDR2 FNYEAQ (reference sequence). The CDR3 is CASSPSTGTYEQYF. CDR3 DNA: TGTGCCAGCAGCCCCTCGACAGGTACCTACGAGCAGTACTTC.

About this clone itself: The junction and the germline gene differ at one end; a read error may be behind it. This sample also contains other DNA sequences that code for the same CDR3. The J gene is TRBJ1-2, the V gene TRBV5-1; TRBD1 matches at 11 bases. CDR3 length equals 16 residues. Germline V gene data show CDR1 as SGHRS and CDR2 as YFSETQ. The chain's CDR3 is CASSSVVGQGDYGYTF. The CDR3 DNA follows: TGTGCCAGCAGCTCGGTCGTGGGACAGGGGGACTATGGCTACACCTTC.

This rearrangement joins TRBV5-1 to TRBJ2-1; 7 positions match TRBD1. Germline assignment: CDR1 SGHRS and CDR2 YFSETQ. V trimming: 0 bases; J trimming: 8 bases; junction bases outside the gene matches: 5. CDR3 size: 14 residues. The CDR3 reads CASSLETGLDEQFF. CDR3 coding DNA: TGCGCCAGCAGCTTGGAGACAGGGCTGGATGAGCAGTTCTTC. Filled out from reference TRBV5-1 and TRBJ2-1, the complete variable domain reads KAGVTQTPRYLIKTRGQQVTLSCSPISGHRSVSWYQQTPGQGLQFLFEYFSETQRNKGNFPGRFSGRQFSNSRSEMNVSTLELGDSALYLCASSLETGLDEQFFGPGTRLTVL.

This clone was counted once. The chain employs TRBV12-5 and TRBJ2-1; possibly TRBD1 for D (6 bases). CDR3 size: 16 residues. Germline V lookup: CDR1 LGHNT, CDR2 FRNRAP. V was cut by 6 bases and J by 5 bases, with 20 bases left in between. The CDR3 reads CASGPRDSGVNNEQFF. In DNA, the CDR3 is TGTGCTAGTGGCCCCCGTGACTCAGGGGTTAACAATGAGCAGTTCTTC.

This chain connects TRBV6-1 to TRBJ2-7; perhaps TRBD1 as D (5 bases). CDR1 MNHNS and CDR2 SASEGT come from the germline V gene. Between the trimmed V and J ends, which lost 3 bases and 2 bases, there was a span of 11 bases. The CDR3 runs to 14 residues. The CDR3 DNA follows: TGTGCCAGCAGTGATCCCTACAGGCCCTACGAGCAGTACTTC. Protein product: CASSDPYRPYEQYF.

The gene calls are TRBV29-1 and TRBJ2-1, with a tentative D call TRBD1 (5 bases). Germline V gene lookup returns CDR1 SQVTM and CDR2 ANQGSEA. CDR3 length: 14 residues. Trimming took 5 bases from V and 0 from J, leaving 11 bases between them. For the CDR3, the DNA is TGCAGCGTTAAAACAGGTGGCTCCTACAATGAGCAGTTCTTC. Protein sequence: CSVKTGGSYNEQFF.

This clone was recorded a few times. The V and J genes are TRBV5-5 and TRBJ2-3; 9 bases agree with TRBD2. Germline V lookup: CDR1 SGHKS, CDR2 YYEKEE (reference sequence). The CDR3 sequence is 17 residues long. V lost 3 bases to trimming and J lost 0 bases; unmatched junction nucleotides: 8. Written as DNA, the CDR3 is TGTGCCAGCAGCTGGATAGCGGGAGTCACTAGCACAGATACGCAGTATTTT. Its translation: CASSWIAGVTSTDTQYF.

The CDR3 region is CASSLSAGLTEAFF. The CDR3 DNA follows: TGCGCCAGCAGCTTGTCGGCTGGACTTACTGAAGCTTTCTTT. This rearrangement joins TRBV5-1 to TRBJ1-1; no reliable D call. In germline, CDR1 is SGHRS, CDR2 YFSETQ. CDR3 length equals 14 residues. Trimming stripped 1 base from V and 5 bases from J, with 12 bases between.

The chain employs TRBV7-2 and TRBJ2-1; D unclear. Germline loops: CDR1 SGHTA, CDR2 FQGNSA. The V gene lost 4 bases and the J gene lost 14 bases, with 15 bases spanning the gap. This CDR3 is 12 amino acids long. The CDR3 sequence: CASSSRLGGEFF. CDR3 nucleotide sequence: TGTGCCAGCAGCTCCCGACTGGGTGGCGAGTTCTTC.

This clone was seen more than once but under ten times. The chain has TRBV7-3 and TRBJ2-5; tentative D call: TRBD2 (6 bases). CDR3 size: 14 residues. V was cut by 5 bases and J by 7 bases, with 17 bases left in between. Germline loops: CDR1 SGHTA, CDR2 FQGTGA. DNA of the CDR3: TGTGCCAGCAGCCCCAAGGGACTGGAATCGACCCAGTACTTC. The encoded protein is CASSPKGLESTQYF.

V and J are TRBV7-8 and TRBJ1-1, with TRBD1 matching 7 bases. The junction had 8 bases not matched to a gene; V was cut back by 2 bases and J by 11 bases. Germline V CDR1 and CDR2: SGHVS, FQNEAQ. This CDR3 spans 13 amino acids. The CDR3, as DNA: TGTGCCAGCAGCTTATCACAGGGGCGCGAGGCTTTCTTT. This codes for CASSLSQGREAFF.

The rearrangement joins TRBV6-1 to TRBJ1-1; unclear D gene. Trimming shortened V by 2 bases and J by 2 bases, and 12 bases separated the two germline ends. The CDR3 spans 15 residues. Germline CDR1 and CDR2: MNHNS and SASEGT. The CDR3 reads CASSEIWTGNTEAFF. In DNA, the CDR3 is TGTGCCAGCAGTGAAATCTGGACGGGAAACACTGAAGCTTTCTTT.

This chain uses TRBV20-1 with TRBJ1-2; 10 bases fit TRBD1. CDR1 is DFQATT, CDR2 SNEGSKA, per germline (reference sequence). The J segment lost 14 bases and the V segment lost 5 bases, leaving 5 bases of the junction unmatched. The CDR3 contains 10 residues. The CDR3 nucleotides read TGCAGTGCTGCGGGACAGGGGAAAACCTTC. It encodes CSAAGQGKTF.

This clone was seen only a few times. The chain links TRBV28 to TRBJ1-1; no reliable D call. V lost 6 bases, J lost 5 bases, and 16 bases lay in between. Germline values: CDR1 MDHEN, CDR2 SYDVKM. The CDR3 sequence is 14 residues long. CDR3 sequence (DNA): TGTGCCAGCAGCCGAGAGGGAGGAAGAACTGAAGCTTTCTTT. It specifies CASSREGGRTEAFF.

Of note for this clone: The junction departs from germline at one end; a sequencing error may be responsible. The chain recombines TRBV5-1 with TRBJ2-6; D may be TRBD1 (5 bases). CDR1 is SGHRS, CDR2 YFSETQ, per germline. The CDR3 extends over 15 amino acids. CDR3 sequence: CASSPGVSGANGLTF. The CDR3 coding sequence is TGCGCCAGCAGCCCCGGAGTCTCTGGGGCCAACGGCCTGACTTTC.

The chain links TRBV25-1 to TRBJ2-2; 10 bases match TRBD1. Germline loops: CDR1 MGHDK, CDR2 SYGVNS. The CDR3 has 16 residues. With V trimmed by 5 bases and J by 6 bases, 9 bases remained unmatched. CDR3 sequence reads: CASSPRDRGWAGELFF. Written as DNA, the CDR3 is TGTGCCAGCAGTCCCCGGGACAGGGGATGGGCCGGGGAGCTGTTTTTT.

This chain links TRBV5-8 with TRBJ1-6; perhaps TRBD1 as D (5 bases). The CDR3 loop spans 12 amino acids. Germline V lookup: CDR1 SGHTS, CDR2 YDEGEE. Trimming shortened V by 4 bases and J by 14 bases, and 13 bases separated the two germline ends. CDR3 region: CASSPPGGTLHF. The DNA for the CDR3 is TGTGCCAGCAGCCCTCCCGGGGGGACCCTCCACTTT. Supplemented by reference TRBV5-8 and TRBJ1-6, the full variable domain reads EAGVTQSPTHLIKTRGQQATLRCSPISGHTSVYWYQQALGLGLQFLLWYDEGEERNRGNFPPRFSGRQFPNYSSELNVNALELEDSALYLCASSPPGGTLHFGNGTRLTVT.

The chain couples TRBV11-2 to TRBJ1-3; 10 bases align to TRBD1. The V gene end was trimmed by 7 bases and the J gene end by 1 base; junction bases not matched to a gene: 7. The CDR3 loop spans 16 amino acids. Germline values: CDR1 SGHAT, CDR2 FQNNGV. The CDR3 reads CASTVGTGESGNTIYF. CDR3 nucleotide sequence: TGTGCCAGCACCGTGGGGACAGGGGAATCTGGAAACACCATATATTTT. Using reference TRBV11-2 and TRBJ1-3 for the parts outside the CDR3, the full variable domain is EAGVAQSPRYKIIEKRQSVAFWCNPISGHATLYWYQQILGQGPKLLIQFQNNGVVDDSQLPKDRFSAERLKGVDSTLKIQPAKLEDSAVYLCASTVGTGESGNTIYFGEGSWLTVV.